The subject of this entry is one TCR beta chain. These data come from a study of control samples from healthy donors and cancer patients. This table comes from immunoSEQ multiplex PCR, and its TCRdb copy is limited to in-frame clones, with some not included. The sample contains about 61,000 clones, 90% of which appear only once. Germline V gives CDR1 SGHTA, CDR2 FQGNSA. The CDR3 is 16 residues long. V dropped 4 bases and J dropped 2 bases, with 12 bases sitting between them. This receptor was obtained from a man aged 60-69 years with colorectal cancer. Sequenced: PBMCs. The chain couples TRBV7-2 to TRBJ2-6; D gene unclear. CDR3 DNA sequence: TGTGCCAGCAGCTCCGCCCCCAGTGCTGGGGCCAACGTCCTGACTTTC. Encoded protein: CASSSAPSAGANVLTF.